The source of this TCR beta chain is a study of cytomegalovirus exposure and HLA in healthy donors. PCR involved 60 Vbeta and 13 Jbeta primers. Some clones are missing from TCRdb's copy, which holds only in-frame ones; the method was immunoSEQ multiplex PCR. The sample yields about 240,000 clones, 70% to 90% seen once. The V gene's germline CDR1 is MGHRA and CDR2 YSYEKL. Trimming removed 0 bases from V and 13 bases from J; junction bases left unmatched: 4. The CDR3 contains 13 residues. The receptor's source is a woman in her fifties or sixties in good health and CMV-seropositive. This sequence joins TRBV4-1 and TRBJ2-1; TRBD2 agrees at 9 bases. Sequencing input: PBMCs. The CDR3 nucleotides are TGCGCCAGCAGCCAAGAGACCGGGACTAGCCAGTTCTTC. Translated, it gives CASSQETGTSQFF.